Listed here is a single T cell receptor (beta chain). V was clipped by 6 bases and J by 5 bases; unmatched bases: 6. This CDR3 contains 14 residues. Looked up from germline, CDR1 is MNHNY and CDR2 is SVGAGI (reference sequence). The record originates from a study of blood T cell repertoires in COVID-19. Study-level information: Some COVID-19 samples were acute and others convalescent; all came from the United States, Italy and Spain. T cells, B-cell-depleted T cells, or PBMCs supplied cDNA or gDNA.

The authors' processing: For nucleated cells, counts were estimated from reference gene primer amplification. Method: immunoSEQ multiplex PCR; TCRdb's copy keeps in-frame clones and lacks some. V and J calls plus clone size are reproduced from that table; the DNA served to infer D and trimming. The sample yields around 180,000 clones, about 80% seen once. The specimen was peripheral blood. The TCR comes from a man in his 70s with active or convalescent COVID-19. V gene TRBV6-6 combines with J gene TRBJ2-3; 9 bases are shared with TRBD1. The CDR3 loop reads CASSHRGRRDTQYF. The CDR3 DNA sequence: TGTGCCAGCAGCCACAGGGGGCGTAGAGATACGCAGTATTTT.